This T cell receptor (beta chain) was recorded in a study of T cells in localized non-small cell lung cancer. The CDR3 has 12 amino acids. Per germline, CDR1 MNHEY and CDR2 SVGAGI. Trimming left V 5 bases short and J 4 bases short, with 8 bases between. Data came from immunoSEQ multiplex PCR; TCRdb stores just in-frame clones and leaves some out. Of tens of thousands of clones in the sample, roughly 86% are singletons; the top ten hold about 15%. The starting material was peripheral blood, obtained before any cancer treatment. The chain combines TRBV6-5 with TRBJ1-1; D is unclear. The origin of this receptor is a man between 40 and 69 years old with stage I squamous cell lung carcinoma. CDR3 sequence (DNA): TGTGCCAGCAGTGATAGAATCACTGAAGCTTTCTTT. Protein product: CASSDRITEAFF.